This is a list of T cell receptor beta chains from one sample in a study of blood T cell repertoires in COVID-19. Clones were read by immunoSEQ multiplex PCR, and TCRdb kept only the in-frame ones, dropping some. The data contain under 300,000 clones, nearly 90% of them seen just once; the ten biggest clones take up about 2%. The sample was peripheral blood. These receptor sequences come from a woman in her sixties or seventies with COVID-19, enrolled during active disease. CDR3s include the opening cysteine and the closing phenylalanine or tryptophan. A D gene is named only where the DNA matches it firmly. Rows may omit the clone size; those that give it use once, few, many or a size class.

NA,TRBV30,TRBD2,TRBJ2-7,CAWRTGLALGEQYF,TGTGCCTGGAGAACCGGACTAGCCTTGGGGGAGCAGTACTTC
NA,TRBV19,TRBD1,TRBJ1-5,CATAGGTDLNQPQHF,TGTGCCACCGCAGGGGGGACCGACCTCAATCAGCCCCAGCATTTT
NA,TRBV19,TRBD1,TRBJ1-5,CASRSPEGTGGNQPQHF,TGTGCCAGTAGGAGTCCTGAGGGTACAGGGGGCAATCAGCCCCAGCATTTT
few,TRBV5-4,NA,TRBJ1-6,CASSPAGGISPLHF,TGTGCCAGCAGCCCCGCCGGGGGGATTTCACCCCTCCACTTT
NA,TRBV18,TRBD2,TRBJ2-1,CASSPTLRGGTYNEQFF,TGTGCCAGCTCACCAACTCTACGGGGGGGAACCTACAATGAGCAGTTCTTC
NA,TRBV6-2/TRBV6-3,NA,TRBJ2-7,CASSQSGVQYF,TGTGCCAGCAGCCAGTCGGGGGTGCAGTACTTC
NA,TRBV3-1/TRBV3-2,TRBD1,TRBJ1-6,CASSQMNTGDSPLHF,TGTGCCAGCAGCCAAATGAACACAGGGGATTCACCCCTCCACTTT
NA,TRBV27,NA,TRBJ1-5,CASSLSRNNQPQHF,TGTGCCAGCAGTTTATCCAGGAACAATCAGCCCCAGCATTTT
NA,TRBV2,TRBD1,TRBJ1-2,CASRRTGDYGYTF,TGTGCCAGCAGGAGGACAGGGGACTATGGCTACACCTTC
NA,TRBV5-5,TRBD1,TRBJ2-1,CASSFGTGRNEQFF,TGTGCCAGCAGCTTTGGGACAGGGAGGAATGAGCAGTTCTTC
NA,TRBV4-2,NA,TRBJ2-5,CASSPARGGQETQYF,TGTGCCAGCAGCCCAGCTAGGGGGGGGCAAGAGACCCAGTACTTC